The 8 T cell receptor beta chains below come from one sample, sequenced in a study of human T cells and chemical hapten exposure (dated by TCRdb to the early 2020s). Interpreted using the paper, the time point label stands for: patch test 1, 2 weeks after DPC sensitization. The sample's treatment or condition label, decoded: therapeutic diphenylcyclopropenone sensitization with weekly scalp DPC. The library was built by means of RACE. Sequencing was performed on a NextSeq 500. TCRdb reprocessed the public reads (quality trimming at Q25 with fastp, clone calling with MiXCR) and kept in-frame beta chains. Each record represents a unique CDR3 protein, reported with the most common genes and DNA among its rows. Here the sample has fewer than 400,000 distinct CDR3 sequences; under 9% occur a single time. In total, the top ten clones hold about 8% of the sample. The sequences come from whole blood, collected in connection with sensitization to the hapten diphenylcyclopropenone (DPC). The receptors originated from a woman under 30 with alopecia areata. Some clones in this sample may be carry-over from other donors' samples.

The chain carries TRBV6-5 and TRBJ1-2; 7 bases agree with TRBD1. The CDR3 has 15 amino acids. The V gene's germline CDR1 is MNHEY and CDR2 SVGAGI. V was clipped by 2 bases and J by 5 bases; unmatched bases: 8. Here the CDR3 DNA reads TGTGCCAGCAGTTACGCGACAGGGCCCCTTTATGGCTACACCTTC. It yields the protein CASSYATGPLYGYTF.

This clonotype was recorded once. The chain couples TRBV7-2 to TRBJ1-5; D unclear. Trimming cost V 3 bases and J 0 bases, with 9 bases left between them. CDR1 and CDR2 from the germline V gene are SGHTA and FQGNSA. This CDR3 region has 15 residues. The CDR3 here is CASSFLVDSNQPQHF. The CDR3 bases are TGTGCCAGCAGCTTCCTGGTCGATAGCAATCAGCCCCAGCATTTT.

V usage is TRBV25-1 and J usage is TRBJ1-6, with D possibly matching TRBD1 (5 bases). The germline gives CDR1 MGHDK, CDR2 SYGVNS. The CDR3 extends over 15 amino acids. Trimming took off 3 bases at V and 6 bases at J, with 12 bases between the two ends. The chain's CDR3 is CASSEERGPNSPLHF. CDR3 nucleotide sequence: TGTGCCAGCAGTGAGGAAAGGGGACCTAATTCACCCCTCCACTTT.

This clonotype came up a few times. CDR3 region: CASSPLFSRVDNYGYTF. In DNA form, the CDR3 reads TGTGCCAGCAGCCCTCTATTCTCCCGGGTCGATAACTATGGCTACACCTTC. The chain couples TRBV7-9 to TRBJ1-2; no definite D call. The CDR3 consists of 17 residues. The ends were cut back, 5 bases at V and 1 base at J, with 20 bases in the middle. Germline values: CDR1 SEHNR, CDR2 FQNEAQ (reference sequence). Filled out from reference TRBV7-9 and TRBJ1-2, the complete variable domain reads DTGVSQNPRHKITKRGQNVTFRCDPISEHNRLYWYRQTLGQGPEFLTYFQNEAQLEKSRLLSDRFSAERPKGSFSTLEIQRTEQGDSAMYLCASSPLFSRVDNYGYTFGSGTRLTVV.

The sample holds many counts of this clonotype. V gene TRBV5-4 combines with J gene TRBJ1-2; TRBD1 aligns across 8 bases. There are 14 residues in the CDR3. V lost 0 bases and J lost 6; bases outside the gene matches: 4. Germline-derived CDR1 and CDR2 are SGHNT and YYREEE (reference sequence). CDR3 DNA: TGTGCCAGCAGCTTGGTAACAGGGGGAGATGGCTACACCTTC. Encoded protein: CASSLVTGGDGYTF.

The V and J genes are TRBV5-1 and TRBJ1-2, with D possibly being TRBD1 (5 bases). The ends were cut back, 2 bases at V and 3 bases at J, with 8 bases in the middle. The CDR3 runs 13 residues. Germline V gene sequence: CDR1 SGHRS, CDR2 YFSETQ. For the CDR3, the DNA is TGCGCCAGCAGCTTCGGGGCCCACTATGGCTACACCTTC. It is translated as CASSFGAHYGYTF.

In nucleotides, the CDR3 is TGTGCCAGCAGTGAGGCGGGGCCCCATCAGCCCCAGCATTTT. Translated, it gives CASSEAGPHQPQHF. The chain carries TRBV2 and TRBJ1-5, with D tentatively TRBD1 (5 bases). CDR3 length equals 14 residues. The ends were cut back, 3 bases at V and 5 bases at J, with 11 bases in the middle. Per the germline V gene, CDR1 is SNHLY and CDR2 is FYNNEI. Combining the CDR3 with reference TRBV2 and TRBJ1-5 gives the whole variable domain EPEVTQTPSHQVTQMGQEVILRCVPISNHLYFYWYRQILGQKVEFLVSFYNNEISEKSEIFDDQFSVERPDGSNFTLKIRSTKLEDSAMYFCASSEAGPHQPQHFGDGTRLSIL.

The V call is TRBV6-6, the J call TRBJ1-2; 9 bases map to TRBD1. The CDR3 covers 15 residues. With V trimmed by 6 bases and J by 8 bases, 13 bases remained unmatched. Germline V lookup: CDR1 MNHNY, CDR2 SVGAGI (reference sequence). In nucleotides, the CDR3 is TGTGCCAGCAGCCCGGGACAGGGAGGCTTAGGAGGCTACACCTTC. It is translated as CASSPGQGGLGGYTF.